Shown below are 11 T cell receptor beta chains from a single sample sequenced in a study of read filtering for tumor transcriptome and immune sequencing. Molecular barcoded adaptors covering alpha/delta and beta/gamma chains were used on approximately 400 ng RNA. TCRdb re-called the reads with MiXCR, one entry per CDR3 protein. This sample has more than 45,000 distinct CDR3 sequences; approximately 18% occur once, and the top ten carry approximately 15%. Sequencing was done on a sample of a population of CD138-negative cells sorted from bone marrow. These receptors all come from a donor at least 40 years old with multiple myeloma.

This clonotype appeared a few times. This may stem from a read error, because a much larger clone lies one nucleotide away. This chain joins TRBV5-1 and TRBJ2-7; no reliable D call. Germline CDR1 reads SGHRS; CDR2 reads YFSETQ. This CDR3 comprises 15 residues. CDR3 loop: CVSSLAPSRAVEQYF. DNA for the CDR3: TGCGTCAGCAGCTTGGCCCCGTCCCGGGCCGTCGAGCAGTACTTC.

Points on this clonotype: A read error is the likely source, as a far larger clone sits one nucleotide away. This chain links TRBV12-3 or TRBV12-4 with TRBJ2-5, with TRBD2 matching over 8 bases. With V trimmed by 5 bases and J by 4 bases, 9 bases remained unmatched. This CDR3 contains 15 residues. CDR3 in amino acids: CASSPGPGRGETQYF. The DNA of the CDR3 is TGTGCCAGCAGTCCCGGCCCCGGGAGGGGAGAGACCCAGTACTTC.

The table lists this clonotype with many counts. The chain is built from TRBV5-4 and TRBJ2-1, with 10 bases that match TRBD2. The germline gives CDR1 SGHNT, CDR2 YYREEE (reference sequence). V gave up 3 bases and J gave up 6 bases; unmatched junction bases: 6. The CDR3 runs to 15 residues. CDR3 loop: CASSSSGRTANEQFF. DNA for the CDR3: TGTGCCAGCAGCTCTAGCGGGAGAACGGCCAATGAGCAGTTCTTC.

The CDR3 sequence is CASSLTDGESEKLFF. The CDR3 bases are TGCGCCAGCAGCTTGACGGACGGGGAAAGTGAAAAACTGTTTTTT. This sequence joins TRBV5-1 and TRBJ1-4; D is uncertain. This CDR3 comprises 15 residues. Germline CDR1 reads SGHRS; CDR2 reads YFSETQ. The V end lost 1 base, the J end lost 7 bases, and 14 bases lay between the germline ends.

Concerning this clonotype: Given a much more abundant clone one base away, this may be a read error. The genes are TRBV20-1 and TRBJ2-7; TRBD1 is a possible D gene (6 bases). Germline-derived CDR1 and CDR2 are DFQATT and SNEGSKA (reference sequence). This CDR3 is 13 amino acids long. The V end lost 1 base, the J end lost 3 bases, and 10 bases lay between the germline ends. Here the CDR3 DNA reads TGCAGTGCTAGAGCCGAGACAGGCTACGAGCAGTACTTC. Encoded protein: CSARAETGYEQYF.

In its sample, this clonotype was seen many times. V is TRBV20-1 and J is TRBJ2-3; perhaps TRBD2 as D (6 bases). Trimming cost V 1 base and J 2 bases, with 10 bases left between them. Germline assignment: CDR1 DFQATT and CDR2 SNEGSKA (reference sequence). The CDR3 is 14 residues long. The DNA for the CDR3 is TGCAGTGCTAGAGTTAGCGGCAACACAGATACGCAGTATTTT. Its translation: CSARVSGNTDTQYF.

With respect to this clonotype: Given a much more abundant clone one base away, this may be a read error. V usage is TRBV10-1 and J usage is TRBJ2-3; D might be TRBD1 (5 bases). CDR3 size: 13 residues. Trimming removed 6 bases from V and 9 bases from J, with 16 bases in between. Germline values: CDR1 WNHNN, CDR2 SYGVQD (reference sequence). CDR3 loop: CASSQRGLGTQYF. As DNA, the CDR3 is TGCGCCAGCAGCCAAAGGGGCTTGGGCACGCAGTATTTT.

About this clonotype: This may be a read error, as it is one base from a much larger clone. The CDR3 nucleotides read TGCAGTGCCGAGCCGCGAGGAGGCGGCCTCTCCTACGAGCAGTACTTC. Translated, it gives CSAEPRGGGLSYEQYF. The chain is built from TRBV20-1 and TRBJ2-7; a possible D gene is TRBD2 (5 bases). This CDR3 comprises 16 residues. With 6 bases removed from V and 0 bases from J, the gap between germline ends came to 21 bases. Germline CDR1 and CDR2: DFQATT and SNEGSKA (reference sequence).

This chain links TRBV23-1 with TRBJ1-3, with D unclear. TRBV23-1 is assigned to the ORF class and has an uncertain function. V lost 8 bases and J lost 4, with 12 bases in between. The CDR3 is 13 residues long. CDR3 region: CASRRLAGNTIYF. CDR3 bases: TGCGCCAGCCGACGGCTGGCGGGAAACACCATATATTTT.

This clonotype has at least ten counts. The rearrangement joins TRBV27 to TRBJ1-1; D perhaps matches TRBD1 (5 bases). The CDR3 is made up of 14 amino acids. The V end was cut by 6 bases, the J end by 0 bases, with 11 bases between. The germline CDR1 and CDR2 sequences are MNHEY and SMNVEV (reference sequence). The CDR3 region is CASRGGGVNTEAFF. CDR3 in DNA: TGTGCCAGCAGGGGCGGGGGGGTGAACACTGAAGCTTTCTTT.

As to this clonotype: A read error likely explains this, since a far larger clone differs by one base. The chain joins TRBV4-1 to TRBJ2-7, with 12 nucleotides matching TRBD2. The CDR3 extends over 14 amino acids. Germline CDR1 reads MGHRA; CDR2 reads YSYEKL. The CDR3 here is CAGSQLAGGYEQYF. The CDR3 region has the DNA TGCGCCGGCAGTCAACTAGCGGGAGGCTACGAGCAGTACTTC.